The rows below give T cell receptor beta chains drawn from one sample of a study of shared clonotypes between healthy human individuals. Produced via immunoSEQ multiplex PCR; TCRdb's table is partial and in-frame only. The sample yields 850,000 to 1,200,000 clones, 65% to 80% seen once. Sequenced input: memory CD4+ T cells sorted from blood. The receptors originated from a young man in good health. Both conserved end residues are part of each CDR3. The D gene is left open where the match is weak. Expanded clones are given a class, and other clones once, few, many or no size at all.

>-|TRBJ2-2|TRBD2|TRBV7-8
CASSPPGLAGVGELFF
TGTGCCAGCAGCCCTCCGGGACTAGCGGGAGTCGGGGAGCTGTTTTTT
>few|TRBJ1-2|TRBD1|TRBV29-1
CSVGGPSYTF
TGCAGCGTAGGGGGCCCTAGCTACACCTTC
>once|TRBJ2-5|-|TRBV11-2
CASSFGSGQETQYF
TGTGCCAGCAGCTTCGGGTCGGGACAAGAGACCCAGTACTTC
>-|TRBJ2-7|TRBD2|TRBV5-1
CASSSGGAGGYKYEQYF
TGCGCCAGCAGCTCGGGTGGAGCGGGAGGCTATAAATACGAGCAGTACTTC
>-|TRBJ1-5|TRBD1|TRBV6-1
CASSETTGYRGSNQPQHF
TGTGCCAGCAGTGAAACGACAGGGTATAGGGGAAGCAATCAGCCCCAGCATTTT
>-|TRBJ2-5|-|TRBV5-1
CASSLANFQETQYF
TGCGCCAGCAGCTTGGCCAACTTTCAAGAGACCCAGTACTTC
>-|TRBJ1-1|-|TRBV19
CASTGWTELQAFF
TGTGCCAGTACCGGGTGGACAGAGCTCCAAGCTTTCTTT
>-|TRBJ2-2|TRBD2|TRBV7-2
CASSLAGGLTGELFF
TGTGCCAGCAGCTTAGCGGGAGGGTTAACCGGGGAGCTGTTTTTT
>-|TRBJ1-2|-|TRBV18
CASSLQVSNYGYTF
TGTGCCAGCTCACTCCAGGTGTCTAACTATGGCTACACCTTC
>-|TRBJ2-2|-|TRBV10-1
CASSTGTIGTGELFF
TGCGCCAGCAGCACTGGGACCATTGGAACCGGGGAGCTGTTTTTT
>-|TRBJ2-7|-|TRBV10-1
CASSASFYEQYF
TGCGCCAGCAGTGCGTCTTTCTACGAGCAGTACTTC
>-|TRBJ1-5|-|TRBV28
CASRNIQRKFGPQHF
TGTGCCAGCAGGAACATCCAGAGGAAGTTTGGGCCCCAGCATTTT
>-|TRBJ1-5|-|TRBV9
CASSFKGTANQPQHF
TGTGCCAGCAGCTTCAAAGGGACCGCTAATCAGCCCCAGCATTTT
>-|TRBJ2-6|-|TRBV6-6
CASQEGGANVLTF
TGTGCCAGCCAAGAGGGTGGGGCCAACGTCCTGACTTTC
>-|TRBJ2-1|TRBD2|TRBV6-5
CASTSAGGDYNEQFF
TGTGCCAGCACCTCGGCGGGAGGGGACTACAATGAGCAGTTCTTC
>-|TRBJ1-5|-|TRBV4-3
CASSQLYGGQPQHF
TGCGCCAGCAGCCAGTTATACGGTGGCCAGCCCCAGCATTTT
>-|TRBJ2-2|-|TRBV11-2
CASSLTASNTGELFF
TGTGCCAGCAGCTTGACAGCCTCGAACACCGGGGAGCTGTTTTTT